This T cell receptor beta chain was sequenced in a study of early T cells in non-severe SARS-CoV-2 infection. Study as a whole: With bulk RNA from unsorted whole blood as input, sequencing yielded unpaired chains.

This clonotype was observed a handful of times. The CDR3 has 17 residues. With 4 bases removed from V and 2 bases from J, the gap between germline ends came to 16 bases. Germline V gene lookup returns CDR1 SGHNT and CDR2 YYREEE (reference sequence). One entry per CDR3 protein, called by TCRdb with MiXCR from the 5' RACE reads. The repertoire holds approximately 70,000 distinct CDR3 sequences, with around 10% as singletons. The chain recombines TRBV5-4 with TRBJ1-6, with TRBD1 as a possible D gene (6 bases). The specimen sequenced was whole blood. This clonotype was sampled from an adult who was a healthcare worker with PCR-confirmed SARS-CoV-2 infection or an uninfected control (not recorded which). CDR3 sequence: CASSPKGGGPYNSPLHF. Here the CDR3 DNA reads TGTGCCAGCAGCCCCAAAGGAGGGGGTCCCTATAATTCACCCCTCCACTTT.